This paragraph reports one TCR beta chain. Antigen specificity is unknown. The data belong to a study of cytomegalovirus exposure and HLA in healthy donors. The CDR3 spans 14 residues. Trimming shortened V by 4 bases and J by 2 bases, and 11 bases separated the two germline ends. Germline CDR1 KGHSH, CDR2 LQKENI. Study-level findings and limits: The listing of 150 to 200 TCR beta chains classed them as cytomegalovirus-associated.

Researchers ran the PCR with 60 Vbeta and 13 Jbeta primers. Data came from immunoSEQ multiplex PCR; TCRdb stores just in-frame clones and leaves some out. This table has roughly 120,000 clones, over 75% appearing once. The receptor was derived from a woman aged 18-35 years in good health and CMV-seronegative. The chain couples TRBV18 to TRBJ1-2, with a tentative D call TRBD1 (6 bases). Sequencing used PBMCs. This chain's CDR3 is CASSRGQSNYGYTF. In nucleotides, the CDR3 is TGTGCCAGCTCACGCGGACAGTCCAACTATGGCTACACCTTC.